This T cell receptor (beta chain) was observed in a study of tumor and adjacent non-tumor tissue in lung cancer. Study in general: The cohort had 12 to 13 adenocarcinoma, 2 squamous cell and 1 small cell patients. Findings of the study overall: Top 100 clones took a larger repertoire share in normal lung.

The germline V gene has CDR1 SGHAT and CDR2 FQNNGV. The J segment lost 3 bases and the V segment lost 3 bases, leaving 7 bases of the junction unmatched. This CDR3 has 15 amino acids. To note about this clonotype: What it binds is unknown.

The template was RNA from unsorted bulk tissue. Newly diagnosed lung cancer patients had thoracic surgery in China, August–late 2014, without prior chemotherapy. A modified ARM-PCR protocol with three rounds of nested PCR amplified TCRbeta. Via MiXCR, TCRdb re-called the multiplex PCR reads, giving one row per CDR3 protein. The sample consists of tens of thousands of distinct CDR3 sequences, roughly 70% of them appearing once. This TCR came from a man aged 55-75 years with non-small cell lung cancer. The specimen sequenced was lung tumor tissue. V is TRBV11-2 and J is TRBJ2-5; 7 bases match TRBD2. The CDR3 sequence is CASSLGGSVEETQYF. As DNA, the CDR3 is TGTGCCAGCAGCTTGGGAGGGTCCGTCGAAGAGACCCAGTACTTC.